Following are 28 T cell receptor beta chains from one sample sequenced in a study of beta chain features in type 1 diabetes. Sequenced material consisted of expressed TCRB transcripts (all of the isolated RNA was reverse transcribed). Profiled with immunoSEQ multiplex PCR; TCRdb holds only in-frame clones, not every one. The table shows about 620,000 clones, with about 14% occurring only once. The sequenced sample consisted of naive CD4+ T cells from blood. The receptor source for this set is a man aged 18 to 29 in good health.

This clone was found a few times. The chain links TRBV21-1 to TRBJ2-4; TRBD2 is the table's D call, not checked against the DNA. TRBV21-1 is a pseudogene. CDR3 length: 16 residues. CDR3 nucleotides: TGTGCCAGCAGCAAAGCCCGGGGACTAGCGGGAAACATTCAGTACTTC. Translating gives CASSKARGLAGNIQYF.

Only a few counts were recorded for this clone. V usage is TRBV19 and J usage is TRBJ2-2; the match to TRBD1 covers 11 bases. The CDR3 runs 15 residues. CDR1 LNHDA and CDR2 SQIVND come from the germline V gene (reference sequence). The V segment lost 10 bases and the J segment 7 bases; nucleotides outside the gene matches: 11. The CDR3 DNA reads as TGTGCCACGACAGGCCCGGGACAGGGGGTCGGGGAGCTGTTTTTT. Residues: CATTGPGQGVGELFF.

The rearrangement links TRBV28 to TRBJ2-2, with 10 bases identical to TRBD1. The germline CDR1 and CDR2 sequences are MDHEN and SYDVKM. V gave up 5 bases and J gave up 3 bases; unmatched junction bases: 6. This CDR3 contains 16 residues. This chain's CDR3 is CASSPIGTGDTGELFF. The CDR3 DNA is TGTGCCAGCAGTCCCATTGGGACAGGGGACACCGGGGAGCTGTTTTTT.

The chain joins TRBV15 to TRBJ1-4; 10 bases are shared with TRBD1. The CDR3 has 15 residues. Looked up from germline, CDR1 is LNHNV and CDR2 is YYDKDF (reference sequence). Trimming at V came to 3 bases and at J to 14 bases, leaving 12 bases not matched to a gene. The CDR3 loop is CATSSDPGQGPLLFF. The DNA for the CDR3 is TGTGCCACCAGCAGTGATCCGGGACAGGGGCCATTGCTGTTTTTT.

This clone occurred a few times. The chain is built from TRBV9 and TRBJ2-7; D is unresolved. The V end was cut by 0 bases, the J end by 2 bases, with 9 bases between. Germline lookup yields CDR1 SGDLS and CDR2 YYNGEE. CDR3 length equals 14 residues. The CDR3 region has the DNA TGTGCCAGCAGCGTAGGGCAAATCGCCTACGAGCAGTACTTC. It yields the protein CASSVGQIAYEQYF.

The rearrangement links TRBV27 to TRBJ2-4; D is unclear. The CDR3 extends over 13 amino acids. CDR1 is MNHEY, CDR2 SMNVEV, per germline (reference sequence). V lost 5 bases to trimming and J lost 0 bases, with 5 bases between them. The CDR3 nucleotides read TGTGCCAGCAGTCCAGAAGCCAAAAACATTCAGTACTTC. The encoded protein is CASSPEAKNIQYF.

The chain links TRBV12-5 to TRBJ1-1, with 7 bases that match TRBD1. CDR3 size: 13 residues. The J segment lost 5 bases and the V segment lost 3 bases, leaving 3 bases of the junction unmatched. Germline V gives CDR1 LGHNT, CDR2 FRNRAP. The CDR3 spells CASGLGGSTEAFF. The CDR3 nucleotides are TGTGCTAGTGGTTTAGGGGGCTCGACTGAAGCTTTCTTT.

This clone was seen a few times. The CDR3 DNA sequence: TGTGCCAGCAGCCGCCTCGGACAGGGGTACAATGAGCAGTTCTTC. Residues: CASSRLGQGYNEQFF. This chain joins TRBV6-5 and TRBJ2-1; 9 nucleotides line up with TRBD1. CDR3 length equals 15 residues. J gave up 4 bases and V 6 bases, and 7 bases lay outside the gene matches. Germline CDR1 is MNHEY and CDR2 is SVGAGI.

In this sample, this clone turned up a few times. The chain combines TRBV19 with TRBJ1-5; 8 bases are shared with TRBD1. Germline values: CDR1 LNHDA, CDR2 SQIVND (reference sequence). J gave up 3 bases and V 1 base, and 2 bases lay outside the gene matches. The CDR3 sequence is 15 residues long. The CDR3 sequence is CASSIGGQANQPQHF. The CDR3 nucleotides read TGTGCCAGTAGTATAGGGGGACAGGCCAATCAGCCCCAGCATTTT.

In this sample, this clone turned up a few times. J is TRBJ2-4 and V is TRBV29-1; D might be TRBD2 (5 bases). CDR1 is SQVTM, CDR2 ANQGSEA, per germline. The CDR3 contains 15 residues. Between the trimmed V and J ends, which lost 3 bases and 0 bases, there was a span of 12 bases. The CDR3 DNA follows: TGCAGCGTTGAGTTTTCGGGAATAGCCAAAAACATTCAGTACTTC. Protein sequence: CSVEFSGIAKNIQYF.

The V call is TRBV21-1, the J call TRBJ2-1; the table assigns TRBD1, which was not confirmed against the DNA. TRBV21-1 counts as a pseudogene. This CDR3 comprises 15 residues. The CDR3 coding sequence is TGTGCCAGCACCCCTTCCAGTCAGGAAGGCAATGAGCAGTTCTTC. Amino acid sequence: CASTPSSQEGNEQFF.

The genes are TRBV27 and TRBJ1-2; 8 bases agree with TRBD1. J was trimmed by 4 bases and V by 7 bases; bases with no gene match: 8. Germline V gene lookup returns CDR1 MNHEY and CDR2 SMNVEV (reference sequence). CDR3 length: 14 amino acids. The CDR3 loop reads CASTRTGTTYGYTF. In nucleotides, the CDR3 is TGTGCCAGCACTCGGACAGGGACCACCTATGGCTACACCTTC.

The genes are TRBV5-1 and TRBJ2-2; D unclear. This CDR3 comprises 14 residues. Germline CDR1 and CDR2: SGHRS and YFSETQ. Trimming shortened V by 5 bases and J by 1 base, and 9 bases separated the two germline ends. This CDR3 is CASSSRGNTGELFF. The CDR3 coding sequence is TGCGCCAGCAGTTCCAGAGGGAACACCGGGGAGCTGTTTTTT.

The table lists this clone with a few counts. V gene TRBV25-1 combines with J gene TRBJ2-2; D tentatively fits TRBD1 or TRBD2 (5 bases each). The CDR3 sequence is 14 residues long. Trimming removed 8 bases at V and 3 bases at J, with 13 bases between. CDR1 is MGHDK, CDR2 SYGVNS, per germline. The CDR3 nucleotides are TGTGCCAGCGGGCCCGGGACCCACACCGGGGAGCTGTTTTTT. It codes for CASGPGTHTGELFF.

This clone showed up just a few times. J is TRBJ2-1 and V is TRBV27, with 8 bases lining up with TRBD1. Germline V gene data show CDR1 as MNHEY and CDR2 as SMNVEV (reference sequence). The CDR3 is 13 residues long. V shed 3 bases and J 8 bases; nucleotides not matched to a gene: 3. CDR3: CASSFRQGYEQFF. Written as DNA, the CDR3 is TGTGCCAGCAGTTTCCGACAGGGGTATGAGCAGTTCTTC.

Turning to this clone: The same CDR3 is also encoded by other DNA sequences in this sample. The chain recombines TRBV6-5 with TRBJ2-7, with TRBD1 matching 9 bases. Germline CDR1 MNHEY, CDR2 SVGAGI. The junction had 0 bases not matched to a gene; V was cut back by 0 bases and J by 0 bases. The CDR3 is 15 amino acids. The CDR3 protein is CASSYSDRGSYEQYF. The CDR3 DNA sequence: TGTGCCAGCAGTTACTCGGACAGGGGCTCCTACGAGCAGTACTTC.

This clone was seen a handful of times. The chain is built from TRBV2 and TRBJ1-2, with D possibly TRBD1 on 5 matching bases. Trimming took 6 bases from V and 8 from J, leaving 10 bases between them. CDR3 size: 11 residues. The germline gives CDR1 SNHLY, CDR2 FYNNEI. For the CDR3, the DNA is TGTGCCAGCAGAGACCGACAGGGCTACACCTTC. It yields the protein CASRDRQGYTF.

This clone was seen a few times. This chain links TRBV18 with TRBJ2-3, with TRBD1 as a possible D gene (6 bases). Germline V gene lookup returns CDR1 KGHSH and CDR2 LQKENI. V lost 1 base, J lost 14 bases, and 16 bases lay in between. The CDR3 sequence is 13 residues long. CDR3 protein: CASSPRSRTEAYF. The CDR3 coding sequence is TGTGCCAGCTCACCACGGTCTAGGACAGAGGCGTATTTT.

The V and J genes are TRBV19 and TRBJ2-1, with TRBD2 identical over 13 bases. V gave up 8 bases and J gave up 3 bases; unmatched junction bases: 4. Germline-derived CDR1 and CDR2 are LNHDA and SQIVND (reference sequence). This CDR3 comprises 15 residues. CDR3 protein: CASGTSGTYYNEQFF. The CDR3 DNA follows: TGTGCCAGTGGGACTAGCGGGACTTACTACAATGAGCAGTTCTTC. The full variable domain, in which reference TRBV19 and TRBJ2-1 provide the parts outside the CDR3, is DGGITQSPKYLFRKEGQNVTLSCEQNLNHDAMYWYRQDPGQGLRLIYYSQIVNDFQKGDIAEGYSVSREKKESFPLTVTSAQKNPTAFYLCASGTSGTYYNEQFFGPGTRLTVL.

The chain uses TRBV6-6 and TRBJ2-1; 12 bases align to TRBD2. The CDR3 contains 15 residues. Germline lookup yields CDR1 MNHNY and CDR2 SVGAGI (reference sequence). V lost 6 bases and J lost 5; bases outside the gene matches: 5. CDR3 in amino acids: CASSPRLAGDNEQFF. In nucleotides, the CDR3 is TGTGCCAGCAGCCCCCGACTAGCGGGAGACAATGAGCAGTTCTTC.

This clone was counted only a few times. This chain uses TRBV9 with TRBJ2-3; possible D gene TRBD1, 5 bases. The CDR3 is 14 amino acids. Per germline, CDR1 SGDLS and CDR2 YYNGEE. V lost 3 bases and J 0 bases, leaving 8 bases between the germline ends. In DNA form, the CDR3 reads TGTGCCAGCAGCGAACAGGTTAGCACAGATACGCAGTATTTT. Translation: CASSEQVSTDTQYF.

This clone was seen only a few times. This chain links TRBV7-2 with TRBJ1-2; D gene uncertain. Germline V gene sequence: CDR1 SGHTA, CDR2 FQGNSA. This CDR3 is built from 15 residues. V lost 3 bases and J 2 bases, leaving 13 bases between the germline ends. CDR3 region: CASSLSPPRNYGYTF. The CDR3 bases are TGTGCCAGCAGCTTGAGCCCACCGCGAAACTATGGCTACACCTTC.

V gene TRBV19 combines with J gene TRBJ2-2; D is possibly TRBD2 (6 bases). The CDR3 runs to 16 residues. Trimming left V 6 bases short and J 0 bases short, with 14 bases between. CDR1 is LNHDA and CDR2 is SQIVND in the germline V gene (reference sequence). The CDR3 nucleotides read TGTGCCAGTAGCGCCCGAGGGACTTCGAACACCGGGGAGCTGTTTTTT. Amino acids: CASSARGTSNTGELFF.

The chain recombines TRBV6-1 with TRBJ2-1; no firm D call. Germline-derived CDR1 and CDR2 are MNHNS and SASEGT. V shed 6 bases and J shed 6 bases, with 9 bases lying between them. The length of the CDR3 is 12 residues. Here the CDR3 DNA reads TGTGCCAGCAGCCCTTTATCCAATGAGCAGTTCTTC. This translates into CASSPLSNEQFF.

The genes are TRBV18 and TRBJ2-7, with D tentatively TRBD2 (5 bases). CDR1 KGHSH and CDR2 LQKENI come from the germline V gene. This CDR3 is 14 amino acids long. Between the trimmed V and J ends, which lost 4 bases and 3 bases, there was a span of 13 bases. The CDR3 loop is CASSQEAEIYEQYF. CDR3 sequence (DNA): TGTGCCAGCTCACAGGAAGCGGAAATCTACGAGCAGTACTTC.

The chain couples TRBV7-3 to TRBJ1-2, with 7 bases aligning to TRBD1. This CDR3 comprises 18 residues. The germline V gene has CDR1 SGHTA and CDR2 FQGTGA. V was pared by 5 bases and J by 0 bases, with 15 bases of the junction left unmatched. The CDR3 nucleotides are TGTGCCAGCAGCCCGTCCTTCGGGGACAGATCCACTAACTATGGCTACACCTTC. Encoded protein: CASSPSFGDRSTNYGYTF.

This clone has just a few counts. Within the sample, other DNA sequences also encode this same CDR3. The chain carries TRBV9 and TRBJ1-2; D not resolved. The V end lost 0 bases, the J end lost 2 bases, and 8 bases lay between the germline ends. Germline values: CDR1 SGDLS, CDR2 YYNGEE. The CDR3 has 14 amino acids. The CDR3 region is CASSVASGNYGYTF. CDR3 sequence (DNA): TGTGCCAGCAGCGTAGCTTCCGGGAACTATGGCTACACCTTC.

This clone showed up just a few times. The chain employs TRBV12-5 and TRBJ2-2; 9 bases are a match to TRBD2. The CDR3 length is 17 residues. CDR1 and CDR2 (germline): LGHNT, FRNRAP. V lost 4 bases, J lost 2 bases, and 8 bases stayed unmatched. CDR3 bases: TGTGCTAGTGGTTCTCGCAGACTAGCGGACAACACCGGGGAGCTGTTTTTT. As protein: CASGSRRLADNTGELFF.